This TCR beta chain was sequenced during a study of T cell responses to AZD1222 COVID-19 vaccine. Study-wide findings and caveats: Close to half of spike-specific TCRs reportedly recognize unmutated variant regions.

Assay: immunoSEQ multiplex PCR; the TCRdb copy retains only in-frame clones and omits some. The sample records 130,000 to 150,000 clones, nearly 90% being singletons. Trimming cost V 5 bases and J 11 bases, with 15 bases left between them. Germline V lookup: CDR1 SGHTA, CDR2 FQGNSA. The CDR3 has 12 amino acids. With respect to this clone: Its cognate antigen is unknown.

V usage is TRBV7-2 and J usage is TRBJ1-1, with D perhaps matching TRBD1 (5 bases). This sample comprised peripheral blood, obtained on day 0 of AZD1222 vaccination. The receptor was isolated from an adult in good health. This CDR3 reads CASSVQGVGAFF. DNA of the CDR3: TGTGCCAGCAGCGTTCAGGGTGTTGGGGCTTTCTTT.